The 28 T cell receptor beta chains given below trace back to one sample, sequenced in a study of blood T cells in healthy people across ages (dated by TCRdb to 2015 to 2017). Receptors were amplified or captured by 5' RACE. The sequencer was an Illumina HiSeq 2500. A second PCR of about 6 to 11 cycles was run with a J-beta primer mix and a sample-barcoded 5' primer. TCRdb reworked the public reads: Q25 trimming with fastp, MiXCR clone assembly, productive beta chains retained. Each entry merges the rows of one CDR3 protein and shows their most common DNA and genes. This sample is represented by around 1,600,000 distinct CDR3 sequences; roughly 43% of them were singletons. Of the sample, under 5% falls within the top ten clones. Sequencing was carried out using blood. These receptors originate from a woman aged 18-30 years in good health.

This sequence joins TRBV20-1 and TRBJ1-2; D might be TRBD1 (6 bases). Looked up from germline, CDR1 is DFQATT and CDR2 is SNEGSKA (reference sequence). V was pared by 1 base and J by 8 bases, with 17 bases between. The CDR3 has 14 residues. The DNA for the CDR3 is TGCAGTGCTAGAGGCCCCGGGGGCGCGGGAGGCTACACCTTC. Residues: CSARGPGGAGGYTF.

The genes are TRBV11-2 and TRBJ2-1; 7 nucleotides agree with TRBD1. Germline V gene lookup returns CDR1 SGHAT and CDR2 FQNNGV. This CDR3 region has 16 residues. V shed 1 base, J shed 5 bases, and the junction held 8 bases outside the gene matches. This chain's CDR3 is CASSLGWTGTHNEQFF. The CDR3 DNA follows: TGTGCCAGCAGCTTAGGTTGGACAGGTACCCACAATGAGCAGTTCTTC.

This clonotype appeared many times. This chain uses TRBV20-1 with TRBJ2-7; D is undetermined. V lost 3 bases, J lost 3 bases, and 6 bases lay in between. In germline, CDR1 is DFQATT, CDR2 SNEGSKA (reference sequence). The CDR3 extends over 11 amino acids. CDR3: CSARVNYEQYF. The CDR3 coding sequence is TGCAGTGCTAGGGTAAACTACGAGCAGTACTTC.

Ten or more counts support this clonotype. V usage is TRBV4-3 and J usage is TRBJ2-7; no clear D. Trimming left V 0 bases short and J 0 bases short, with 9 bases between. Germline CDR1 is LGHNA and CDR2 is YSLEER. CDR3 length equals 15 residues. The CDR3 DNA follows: TGCGCCAGCAGCCAAGATGTCTACTCCTCCTACGAGCAGTACTTC. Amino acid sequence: CASSQDVYSSYEQYF.

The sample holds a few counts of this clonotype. CDR3 nucleotide sequence: TGTGCCAGCAGCTTAGTCCAGGGGACAGTTCTTTTCGAGCAGTACTTC. This encodes CASSLVQGTVLFEQYF. The rearrangement joins TRBV7-8 to TRBJ2-7; 7 positions match TRBD1. Losses at the gene ends were 1 base for V and 6 bases for J; bases not matched to a gene: 12. The CDR3 consists of 16 residues. Per the germline V gene, CDR1 is SGHVS and CDR2 is FQNEAQ.

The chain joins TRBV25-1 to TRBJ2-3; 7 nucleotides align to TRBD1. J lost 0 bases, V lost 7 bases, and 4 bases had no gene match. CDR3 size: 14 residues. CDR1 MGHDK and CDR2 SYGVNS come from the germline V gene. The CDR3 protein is CASNRGASTDTQYF. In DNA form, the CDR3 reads TGTGCCAGCAACAGGGGTGCTAGCACAGATACGCAGTATTTT.

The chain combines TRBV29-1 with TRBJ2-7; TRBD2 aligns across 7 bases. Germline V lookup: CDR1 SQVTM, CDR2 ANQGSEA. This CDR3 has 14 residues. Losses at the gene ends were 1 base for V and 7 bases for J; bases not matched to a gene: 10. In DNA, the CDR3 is TGCAGCGTTGAAGTTAGCGGGTCGTACAATGAGCAGTACTTC. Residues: CSVEVSGSYNEQYF.

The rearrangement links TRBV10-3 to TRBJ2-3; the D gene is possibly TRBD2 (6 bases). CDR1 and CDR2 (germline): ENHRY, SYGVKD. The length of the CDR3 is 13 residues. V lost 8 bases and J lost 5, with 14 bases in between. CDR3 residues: CAISGVRLDTQYF. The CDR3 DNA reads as TGTGCCATCTCGGGGGTAAGGCTAGATACGCAGTATTTT.

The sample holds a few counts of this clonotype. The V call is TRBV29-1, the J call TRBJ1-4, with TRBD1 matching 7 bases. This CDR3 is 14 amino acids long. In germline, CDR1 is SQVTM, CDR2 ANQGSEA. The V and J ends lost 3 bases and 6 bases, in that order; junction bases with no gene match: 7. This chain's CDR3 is CSVENTGTDEKLFF. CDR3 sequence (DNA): TGCAGCGTTGAGAATACCGGGACAGATGAAAAACTGTTTTTT. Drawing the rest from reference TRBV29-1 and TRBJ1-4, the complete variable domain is SAVISQKPSRDICQRGTSLTIQCQVDSQVTMMFWYRQQPGQSLTLIATANQGSEATYESGFVIDKFPISRPNLTFSTLTVSNMSPEDSSIYLCSVENTGTDEKLFFGSGTQLSVL.

The DNA for the CDR3 is TGTGCCAGCAGTGAAGTTAGCGGGTACCAAGAGACCCAGTACTTC. Protein sequence: CASSEVSGYQETQYF. V usage is TRBV25-1 and J usage is TRBJ2-5, with 7 bases fitting TRBD2. Germline V gene sequence: CDR1 MGHDK, CDR2 SYGVNS. V lost 2 bases, J lost 0 bases, and 3 bases stayed unmatched. This CDR3 has 15 residues.

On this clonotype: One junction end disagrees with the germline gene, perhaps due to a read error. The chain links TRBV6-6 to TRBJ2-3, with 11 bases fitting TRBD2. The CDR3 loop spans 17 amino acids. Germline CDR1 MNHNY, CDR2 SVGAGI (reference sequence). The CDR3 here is CASSYDQLAGVADTLYF. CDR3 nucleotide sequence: TGTGCCAGCAGTTACGACCAACTAGCGGGAGTTGCAGATACGCTGTATTTT.

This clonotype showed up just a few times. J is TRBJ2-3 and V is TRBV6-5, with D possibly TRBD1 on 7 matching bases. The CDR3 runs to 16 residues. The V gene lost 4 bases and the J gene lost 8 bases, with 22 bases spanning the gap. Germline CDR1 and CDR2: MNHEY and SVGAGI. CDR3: CASSSRGTSQGGTQYF. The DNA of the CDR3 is TGTGCCAGCAGTTCCCGTGGGACTTCCCAGGGGGGTACGCAGTATTTT.

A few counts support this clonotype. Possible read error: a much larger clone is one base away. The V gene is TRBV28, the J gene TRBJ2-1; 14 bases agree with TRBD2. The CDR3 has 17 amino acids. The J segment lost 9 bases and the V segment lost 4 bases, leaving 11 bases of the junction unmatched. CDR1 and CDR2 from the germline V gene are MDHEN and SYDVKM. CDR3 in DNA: TGTGCCAGCAGTTCTTGGGGGACTAGCGGGAGCGGGAGTGAGCAGTTCTTC. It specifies CASSSWGTSGSGSEQFF.

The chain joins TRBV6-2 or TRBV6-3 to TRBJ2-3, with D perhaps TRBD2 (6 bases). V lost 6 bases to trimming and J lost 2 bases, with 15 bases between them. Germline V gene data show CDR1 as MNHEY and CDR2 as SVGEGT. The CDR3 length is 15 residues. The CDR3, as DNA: TGTGCCAGCAGAGACGGGGGACCCGACACAGATACGCAGTATTTT. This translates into CASRDGGPDTDTQYF.

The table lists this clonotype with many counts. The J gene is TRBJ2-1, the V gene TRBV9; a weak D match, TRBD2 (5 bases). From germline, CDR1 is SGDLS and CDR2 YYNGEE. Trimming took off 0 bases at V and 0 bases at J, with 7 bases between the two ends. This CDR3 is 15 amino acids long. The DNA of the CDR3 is TGTGCCAGCAGCGTAGGCGGAGGCTCCTACAATGAGCAGTTCTTC. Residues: CASSVGGGSYNEQFF.

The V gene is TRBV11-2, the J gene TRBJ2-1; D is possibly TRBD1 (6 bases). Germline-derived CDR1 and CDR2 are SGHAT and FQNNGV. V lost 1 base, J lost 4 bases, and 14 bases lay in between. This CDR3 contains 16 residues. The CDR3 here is CASSLAIRGSYNEQFF. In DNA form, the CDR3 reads TGTGCCAGCAGCTTAGCCATCAGGGGTTCATACAATGAGCAGTTCTTC.

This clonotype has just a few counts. DNA of the CDR3: TGTGCCAGCAGCCCCCGGGGCAGAGCTAACTATGGCTACACCTTC. This translates into CASSPRGRANYGYTF. This chain joins TRBV5-6 and TRBJ1-2; possible D gene TRBD1, 5 bases. CDR3 size: 15 residues. V was clipped by 4 bases and J by 0 bases, with 13 bases between them. Germline V gives CDR1 SGHDT, CDR2 YYEEEE.

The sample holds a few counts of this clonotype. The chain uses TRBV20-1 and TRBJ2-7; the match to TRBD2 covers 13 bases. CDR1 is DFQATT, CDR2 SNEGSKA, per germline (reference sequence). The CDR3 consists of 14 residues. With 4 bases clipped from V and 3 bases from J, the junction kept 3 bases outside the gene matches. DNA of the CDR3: TGCAGTGCTACCACTAGCGGGAGGGGCTACGAGCAGTACTTC. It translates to CSATTSGRGYEQYF.

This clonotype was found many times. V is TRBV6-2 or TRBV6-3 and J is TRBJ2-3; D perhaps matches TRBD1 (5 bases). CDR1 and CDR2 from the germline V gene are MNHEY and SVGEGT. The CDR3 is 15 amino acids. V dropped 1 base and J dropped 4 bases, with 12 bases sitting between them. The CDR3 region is CASSYFSQASDTQYF. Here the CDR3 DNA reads TGTGCCAGCAGTTACTTTTCACAGGCCTCAGATACGCAGTATTTT.

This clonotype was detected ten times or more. This chain's CDR3 is CASSPGNYGYTF. For the CDR3, the DNA is TGTGCCAGCAGTCCGGGGAACTATGGCTACACCTTC. The chain combines TRBV12-3 or TRBV12-4 with TRBJ1-2; D gene uncertain. V shed 5 bases and J shed 2 bases, with 6 bases lying between them. The CDR3 is 12 amino acids.

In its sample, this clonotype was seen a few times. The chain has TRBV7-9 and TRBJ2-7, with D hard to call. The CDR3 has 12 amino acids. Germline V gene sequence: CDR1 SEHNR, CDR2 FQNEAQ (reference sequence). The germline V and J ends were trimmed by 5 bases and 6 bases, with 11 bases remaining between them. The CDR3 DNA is TGTGCCAGCAGCCTAAGGACCGCCGAGCAGTACTTC. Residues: CASSLRTAEQYF.

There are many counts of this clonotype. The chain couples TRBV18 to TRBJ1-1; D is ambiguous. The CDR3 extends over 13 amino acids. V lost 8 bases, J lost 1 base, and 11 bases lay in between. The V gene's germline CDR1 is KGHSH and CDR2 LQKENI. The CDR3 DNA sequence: TGTGCCAGCAGCCCCTCAGGGAACACTGAAGCTTTCTTT. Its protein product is CASSPSGNTEAFF.

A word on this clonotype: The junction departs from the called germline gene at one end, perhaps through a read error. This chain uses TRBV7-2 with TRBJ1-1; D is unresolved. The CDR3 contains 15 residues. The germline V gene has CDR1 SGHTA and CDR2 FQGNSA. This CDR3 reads CACSLRSGSNTEAFF. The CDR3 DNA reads TGTGCCTGCAGCTTAAGATCGGGCAGCAACACTGAAGCTTTCTTT. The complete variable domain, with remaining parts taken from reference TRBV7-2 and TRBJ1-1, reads GAGVSQSPSNKVTEKGKDVELRCDPISGHTALYWYRQSLGQGLEFLIYFQGNSAPDKSGLPSDRFSAERTGGSVSTLTIQRTQQEDSAVYLCACSLRSGSNTEAFFGQGTRLTVV.

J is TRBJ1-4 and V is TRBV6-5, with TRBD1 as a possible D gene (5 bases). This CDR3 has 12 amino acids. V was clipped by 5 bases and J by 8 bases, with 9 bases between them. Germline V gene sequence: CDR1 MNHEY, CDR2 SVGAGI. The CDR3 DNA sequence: TGTGCCAGCAGTCGGGACCTGGAAAAACTGTTTTTT. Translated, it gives CASSRDLEKLFF.

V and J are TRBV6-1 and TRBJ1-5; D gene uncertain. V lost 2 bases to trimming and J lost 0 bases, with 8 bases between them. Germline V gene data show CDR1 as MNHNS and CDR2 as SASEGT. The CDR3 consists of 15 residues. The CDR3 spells CASSEQPNSNQPQHF. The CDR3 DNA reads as TGTGCCAGCAGTGAACAGCCCAATAGCAATCAGCCCCAGCATTTT.

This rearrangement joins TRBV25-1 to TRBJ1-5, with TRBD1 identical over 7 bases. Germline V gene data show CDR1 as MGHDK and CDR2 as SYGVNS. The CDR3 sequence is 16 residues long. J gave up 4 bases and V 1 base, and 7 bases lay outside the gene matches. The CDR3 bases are TGTGCCAGCAGTGAATCTGACCAGGGGGGGAATCAGCCCCAGCATTTT. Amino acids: CASSESDQGGNQPQHF.

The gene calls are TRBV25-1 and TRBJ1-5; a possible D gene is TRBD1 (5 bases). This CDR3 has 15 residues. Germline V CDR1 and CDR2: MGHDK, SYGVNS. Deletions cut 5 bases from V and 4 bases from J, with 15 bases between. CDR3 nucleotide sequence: TGTGCCAGCAGTCGTGGGGGGGGGAGGAATCAGCCCCAGCATTTT. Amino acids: CASSRGGGRNQPQHF.

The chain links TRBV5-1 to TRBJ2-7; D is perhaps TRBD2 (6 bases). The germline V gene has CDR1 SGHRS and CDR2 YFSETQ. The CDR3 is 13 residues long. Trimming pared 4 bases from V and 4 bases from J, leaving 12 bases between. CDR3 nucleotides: TGCGCCAGCAGCGGGGACGGGGGATACGAGCAGTACTTC. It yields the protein CASSGDGGYEQYF.